A selection of T cell receptor beta chains follows, all from one sample in a study of regulatory T cells in long-lasting Graves disease. Using its own MiXCR run on the multiplex PCR reads, TCRdb lists one record per CDR3 protein. The sample records roughly 410,000 distinct CDR3 sequences, about 15% being singletons. This same sample was also part of a study on T cells in Graves' hyperthyroidism and ophthalmopathy.

The sample was peripheral blood mononuclear cells (PBMCs), taken at new diagnosis, from a patient treated with antithyroid drugs. These receptors all stem from a woman aged 40-49 years with Graves disease. Both conserved end residues are part of each CDR3. Fields, in order: V gene, J gene, clone size, D gene, CDR3 DNA, CDR3 protein. D genes are given only for firm matches. Size is omitted from some rows. Given values are once, few, many or a class for expanded clones.

TRBV7-6	TRBJ1-1	many	.	TGTGCCAGCAGCTTAGGGGGCGCGGGAGAAACTGAAGCTTTCTTT	CASSLGGAGETEAFF
TRBV24-1	TRBJ2-1	.	.	TGTGCCACCTCCCTTTACAATGAGCAGTTCTTC	CATSLYNEQFF
TRBV28	TRBJ2-7	many	TRBD2	TGTGCCAGCAGGGACGGACTAGCGGTCGAGCAGTACTTC	CASRDGLAVEQYF
TRBV12-3/TRBV12-4	TRBJ2-1	many	.	TGTGCCAGCAGGGCAGGGGGGGACGTCGCCTACAATGAGCAGTTCTTC	CASRAGGDVAYNEQFF
TRBV20-1	TRBJ1-2	many	.	TGCAGTGCTAGAGGGAACATGATAGGCTACACCTTC	CSARGNMIGYTF
TRBV27	TRBJ2-7	.	.	TGTGCCAGCAGGCGACAGGATTCCAACGAGCAGTACTTC	CASRRQDSNEQYF
TRBV28	TRBJ1-1	many	.	TGTGCCAGCAGGTTGGCGGGCGAAGCCACTGAAGCTTTCTTT	CASRLAGEATEAFF
TRBV13	TRBJ2-3	.	.	TGTGCCAGCAGCCCCCTGACAGGAAGCATTTCAGATACGCAGTATTTT	CASSPLTGSISDTQYF
TRBV20-1	TRBJ2-1	many	.	TGCAGTGCTAGAGAAGAGTGGCCGGTCTACAATGAGCAGTTCTTC	CSAREEWPVYNEQFF
TRBV15	TRBJ2-1	few	TRBD2	TGTGCCACCAGCAGACGGACTAGCGGCTACAATGAGCAGTTCTTC	CATSRRTSGYNEQFF
TRBV12-3/TRBV12-4	TRBJ2-1	many	TRBD2	TGTGCCAGCAGTTACCTGACTAGCGGGAGTGATGAGCAGTTCTTC	CASSYLTSGSDEQFF
TRBV6-1	TRBJ2-2	many	.	TGTGCCAGCAGTGAGGACGCCGGGACCGGGGAGCTGTTTTTT	CASSEDAGTGELFF
TRBV12-3/TRBV12-4	TRBJ2-5	many	.	TGTGCCAGCAGTAGGACAGTTCATGAGACCCAGTACTTC	CASSRTVHETQYF
TRBV28	TRBJ2-7	many	TRBD2	TGTGCCAGCACCCCGGGACTAACTATCTACGAGCAGTACTTC	CASTPGLTIYEQYF
TRBV25-1	TRBJ2-2	.	.	TGTGCCAGCAGTGTCTGGGCAAGTCGCACCGGGGAGCTGTTTTTT	CASSVWASRTGELFF
TRBV7-9	TRBJ2-2	.	TRBD2	TGTGCCAGCAGTCGGGACTATGTCATAACCGGGGAGCTGTTTTTT	CASSRDYVITGELFF
TRBV12-3/TRBV12-4	TRBJ2-1	many	.	TGTGCCAGCAGTTTCGGTCCTTTTGATGAGCAGTTCTTC	CASSFGPFDEQFF
TRBV15	TRBJ2-7	few	TRBD1	TGTGCCACCAGCAGGGCTGGCGGACAGGGGGTGCAGTACTTC	CATSRAGGQGVQYF
TRBV12-3/TRBV12-4	TRBJ2-3	many	.	TGTGCCAGCAGTTTAGTAGGTTTCGATACGCAGTATTTT	CASSLVGFDTQYF
TRBV18	TRBJ1-5	few	TRBD1	TGTGCCAGCTCACCAGTTGGACAGGGGGCGCGAAATCAGCCCCAGCATTTT	CASSPVGQGARNQPQHF
TRBV12-3/TRBV12-4	TRBJ2-7	many	TRBD2	TGTGCCAGCAGTTTATTCCCCGGACTAGCGGGAGCGCTTTCCTACGAGCAGTACTTC	CASSLFPGLAGALSYEQYF
TRBV11-2	TRBJ2-1	.	.	TGTGCCAGCAGCCCCCAGGGACATCCCTACAATGAGCAGTTCTTC	CASSPQGHPYNEQFF
TRBV28	TRBJ2-2	many	TRBD1	TGTGCCAGCAGTTTACCCAGGACAGGCTCCACCGGGGAGCTGTTTTTT	CASSLPRTGSTGELFF
TRBV6-1	TRBJ2-1	many	.	TGTGCCAGCAGTCCGTACGAGGGAGGAGGCGATGAGCAGTTCTTC	CASSPYEGGGDEQFF
TRBV3-1	TRBJ2-4	.	.	TGTGCCAGCAGCCAAGTGGTCAGCCAGCAACCTAACTCACGGCTAGCCAAAAACATTCAGTACTTC	CASSQVVSQQPNSRLAKNIQYF
TRBV6-1	TRBJ1-1	many	TRBD1	TGTGCCAGCGCACGACAGGGGGTGAGGACTGAAGCTTTCTTT	CASARQGVRTEAFF
TRBV19	TRBJ1-5	.	TRBD1	TGTGCCAGTAGTATGAGGACAGGGGACGGTCAGCCCCAGCATTTT	CASSMRTGDGQPQHF
TRBV28	TRBJ2-2	.	.	TGTGCCAGCAGTTTAATTGCGAACACCGGGGAGCTGTTTTTT	CASSLIANTGELFF
TRBV19	TRBJ1-5	.	.	TGTGCCAGTAGTCCTCGGGACAATAATCAGCCCCAGCATTTT	CASSPRDNNQPQHF
TRBV6-1	TRBJ2-1	.	TRBD2	TGTGCCAGCAGCTATATTAGCGGGAAGGATGAGCAGTTCTTC	CASSYISGKDEQFF
TRBV28	TRBJ2-5	many	.	TGTGCCAGCATAGGGGGGATGCAAGAGACCCAGTACTTC	CASIGGMQETQYF
TRBV18	TRBJ1-4	.	.	TGTGCCAGCTCACCTAGGGACACCTGGGGTGAAAAACTGTTTTTT	CASSPRDTWGEKLFF
TRBV20-1	TRBJ2-5	many	TRBD2	TGCAGTGCTAGAGGACTAGCTGGTGAGACCCAGTACTTC	CSARGLAGETQYF
TRBV9	TRBJ1-6	.	TRBD1	TGTGCCAGCAGCGTAGGGACAGGGGGCGCCTATAATTCACCCCTCCACTTT	CASSVGTGGAYNSPLHF
TRBV7-2	TRBJ2-2	many	.	TGTGCCAGCAGCTTAAGAGGGAAAGGGGAGCTGTTTTTT	CASSLRGKGELFF
TRBV6-1	TRBJ1-2	many	TRBD1	TGTGCCAGCACCGACGGGACAGAGAATAACTATGGCTACACCTTC	CASTDGTENNYGYTF
TRBV25-1	TRBJ2-3	many	TRBD2	TGTGCCAGCAGCGGGACTAGCGGAGATACGCAGTATTTT	CASSGTSGDTQYF
TRBV20-1	TRBJ1-2	many	.	TGCAGTGTAGGACCCAATAACTATGGCTACACCTTC	CSVGPNNYGYTF
TRBV28	TRBJ2-1	.	.	TGTGCCAGCAGAGGGGTCGGCCGCTCTTACAATGAGCAGTTCTTC	CASRGVGRSYNEQFF
TRBV15	TRBJ2-2	many	TRBD2	TGTGCCACCAGCACAGGGTGGGCTAGCGGGAAGGACACCGGGGAGCTGTTTTTT	CATSTGWASGKDTGELFF
TRBV4-1	TRBJ2-7	few	.	TGCGCCAGCAGCCAAGAATGGGGGATCCACGAGCAGTACTTC	CASSQEWGIHEQYF
TRBV18	TRBJ2-5	many	.	TGTGCCAGCTCACCTCCCTCTCAAGAGACCCAGTACTTC	CASSPPSQETQYF
TRBV5-1	TRBJ2-3	few	.	TGCGCCAGCAGCAGGGACATCGGCACAGATACGCAGTATTTT	CASSRDIGTDTQYF
TRBV2	TRBJ2-2	many	.	TGTGCCAGCAGTGGGACAGCGAACACCGGGGAGCTGTTTTTT	CASSGTANTGELFF
TRBV5-6	TRBJ2-2	few	.	TGTGCCAGCAGCAGGACTGGATGGCAGCTGTTTTTT	CASSRTGWQLFF
TRBV30	TRBJ2-7	many	.	TGTGCTAGCACAGGAACCACCGAGCAGTACTTC	CASTGTTEQYF
TRBV20-1	TRBJ2-1	many	TRBD2	TGCAGTGCTAGAGAAGCGGGAGAGTGGTACAATGAGCAGTTCTTC	CSAREAGEWYNEQFF
TRBV27	TRBJ2-7	.	TRBD2	TGTGCCAGCAGCTTAGCGGGAGCTATACCTAATTACGAGCAGTACTTC	CASSLAGAIPNYEQYF
TRBV19	TRBJ2-1	few	TRBD1	TGTGCCAGTAGATCCCTCGGTGGGGGGGACAGGGGGAATGAGCAGTTCTTC	CASRSLGGGDRGNEQFF
TRBV6-2/TRBV6-3	TRBJ1-1	few	.	TGTGCCAGCAGAACAGGGACCTATACTGAAGCTTTCTTT	CASRTGTYTEAFF
TRBV12-3/TRBV12-4	TRBJ2-5	many	.	TGTGCCAGCCAACCCGAGTACCAAGAGACCCAGTACTTC	CASQPEYQETQYF
TRBV28	TRBJ1-1	many	TRBD1	TGTGCCAGCATTCCGGGACAGGTCAACACTGAAGCTTTCTTT	CASIPGQVNTEAFF
TRBV7-2	TRBJ1-1	many	.	TGTGCCAGCAGCTTAAGTAGGGAGAACACTGAAGCTTTCTTT	CASSLSRENTEAFF
TRBV6-5	TRBJ1-2	many	.	TGTGCCAGCAGTTACCGGGCGGCCTATGGCTACACCTTC	CASSYRAAYGYTF
TRBV5-1	TRBJ2-7	many	TRBD2	TGCGCCAGCAGCTTCGGACTAGCGGAAAGCTCCTACGAGCAGTACTTC	CASSFGLAESSYEQYF